This T cell receptor beta chain was sequenced in a study of OX40 agonist ivuxolimab in advanced cancers. Overall study results and limits: Also showing low normalized T-cell clonal expansion were some of the nonresponders. Relative to CD4+ cells, CD8+ T cells on average had more expanded clones. At 0.1-3.0 mg/kg, partial responders had clonal expansion among the lowest observed.

Assay used: immunoSEQ multiplex PCR; TCRdb lists only in-frame clones, some missing. This sample has around 76,000 clones, with roughly 84% found just once. V dropped 0 bases and J dropped 2; count of bases not matched to a gene: 3. CDR1 is SGHRS and CDR2 is YFSETQ in the germline V gene. There are 16 residues in the CDR3. Comments on this clone: As yet, its antigen is unknown.

The receptor comes from an adult with an advanced solid tumor such as melanoma, head and neck, liver or kidney cancer. The sample consisted of CD4+ or CD8+ T cells sorted from blood, taken in a trial of the OX40 agonist ivuxolimab. J is TRBJ2-1 and V is TRBV5-1; 9 bases align to TRBD1. CDR3 protein: CASSLAGQGPYNEQFF. CDR3 sequence (DNA): TGCGCCAGCAGCTTGGCGGGACAGGGTCCCTACAATGAGCAGTTCTTC. Full variable domain (remainder filled in from reference TRBV5-1 and TRBJ2-1): KAGVTQTPRYLIKTRGQQVTLSCSPISGHRSVSWYQQTPGQGLQFLFEYFSETQRNKGNFPGRFSGRQFSNSRSEMNVSTLELGDSALYLCASSLAGQGPYNEQFFGPGTRLTVL.